The source of this T cell receptor (beta chain) is a study of blood T cell repertoires in COVID-19 (TCRdb year 2020). Regarding the research as a whole: Samples covering the acute and convalescent phases of COVID-19 were provided by collaborators in the United States, Italy and Spain. The repertoires were released in a freely available public database intended as a resource for research on the immune response to SARS-CoV-2. Subjects who had been exposed to COVID-19, were actively infected with it, or had recovered from it provided the deeply sampled blood TCRbeta repertoires that made up the dataset. Samples were obtained from the ongoing ImmuneRACE study (first 160 participants) and from about 1,300 subjects provided by 6 global collaborators. HLA class I and class II types, where available, came from metadata supplied by the sample provider rather than from assay-based typing. The material from the prospective study consisted of cDNA or gDNA derived from T cells, B-cell-depleted T cells, or PBMCs. A de-identified subject ID, COVID-19 status, age in years and sex were almost always included in the sample metadata. Overall study results and their limits: How much clinical and demographic metadata was included differed by source and by participant, and the metadata was provided uncurated.

Whole blood was collected in K2EDTA tubes by collaborating institutions according to the institutions' own protocols. For TCRbeta analysis, collaborators shipped samples as frozen whole blood, isolated PBMCs, or DNA extracted from either of those sample types. According to the germline V gene, CDR1 reads MDHEN and CDR2 reads SYDVKM. Including cysteine and phenylalanine, the CDR3 has 14 amino acids. CDR3 DNA only is kept here, 42 bases in frame from base 1. Deletion took 6 bases off V and 0 bases off J, with a span of 6 bases between the germline ends. TCRbeta CDR3 regions were amplified from genomic DNA by means of the immunoSEQ Assay, a bias-controlled multiplex PCR. Per the source publication's procedure: The number of nucleated cells in each sample was estimated by amplification of reference gene primers within the assay. To quantify the absolute abundance of each unique TCRbeta CDR3 rearrangement, sequence reads were collapsed and filtered. Productive Simpson clonality was computed per sample as the square root of Simpson's diversity index over productive rearrangements. Sourced from immuneACCESS, this table was stored by TCRdb with only in-frame sequences that have V and J called. A share of the clones is absent; for the studies checked, an unresolved V gene accounts for under half, and the remainder has no known explanation. V and J calls and clone size are given by that table; D and trimming were obtained from the DNA. Within this sample are roughly 300,000 clones, with 86% of them counted one time only. The top ten hold around 1.5% of the sample.

As regards this clone: It lacks a known antigen. Base qualities are not at hand, and no much larger clone is one base apart.

Sequencing used peripheral blood. The chain is assembled from TRBV28 and TRBJ2-6; the D gene remains uncertain. The sequence was collected from a woman in her fifties or sixties with acute or convalescent COVID-19. CDR3 region: CASRLYSGANVLTF. The DNA sequence follows: TGTGCCAGCAGACTATACTCTGGGGCCAACGTCCTGACTTTC.